This entry features one T cell receptor beta chain sequence. Its antigen is as yet unknown. These data originate in a study of T cell responses to AZD1222 COVID-19 vaccine. Study results and limitations: White British people made up most donors, females outnumbered males, and clonal diversity was possibly underestimated.

The germline V gene has CDR1 MRHNA and CDR2 SNTAGT. CDR3 length: 14 amino acids. Trimming removed 11 bases from V and 6 bases from J, with 20 bases in between. The method was immunoSEQ multiplex PCR; TCRdb's version includes in-frame clones alone and lacks a portion of them. The sample lists roughly 120,000 clones, about 91% seen once, with approximately 2.5% in the top ten. This specimen consisted of peripheral blood, obtained on day 0 of AZD1222 vaccination. This chain uses TRBV6-4 with TRBJ2-1, with D possibly being TRBD1 (6 bases). This clonotype originated in an adult in good health. CDR3 region: CAGARTATFNEQFF. The CDR3 coding sequence is TGTGCCGGAGCCAGGACAGCAACCTTCAATGAGCAGTTCTTC.